This TCR beta chain emerged from a study of vaccination and CD4 T cells after COVID-19 (dated by TCRdb to between 2021 and 2022). With respect to the entire study: Convalescent patients had a positive SARS-CoV-2 result on nasal swab PCR, and of these patients, several had mild disease and one had severe disease. The convalescent cohort comprised six males and four females, including two Hispanic individuals, seven Caucasians, two Asians and one multiracial person. Each participant got two doses of either the Pfizer-BioNTech BNT162b2 vaccine (n=8) or the Moderna mRNA-1273 vaccine (n=2). Post-COVID blood samples were collected from convalescent patients a median of about 92 days after diagnosis, with a range of roughly 35 to 161 days. Post-vaccine blood samples were collected a median of around 10 weeks after the second vaccine dose, ranging from about 13 to 241 days. For stimulating the cultures, overlapping spike peptide pools were used, derived from SARS-CoV-2 as well as from the common cold coronaviruses HCoV-NL63, HCoV-OC43 and HCoV-229E. Control cultures used a CEFX viral epitope pool as positive control, an HIV-1 Nef peptide pool as negative control, or no peptide. The spike-specific CD4+ TCR repertoire was compared before and after mRNA vaccination in over 9 COVID-19 convalescent patients and several infection-naive healthy vaccine recipients. Study-wide findings and limitations: Among convalescent patients, a median around 89% of the SARS-CoV-2-reactive clones seen after vaccination appeared only after vaccination, which suggests priming specific to the vaccine. Of the vaccine-specific clones in convalescent patients, 304 of 307, or nearly all, reacted only to SARS-CoV-2 spike and did not cross-react with common cold coronaviruses. An increase in the median number of SARS-CoV-2-reactive clonotypes from 20 to 25 after infection to some 38 after vaccination was observed, but the change was not found to be significant. Only a relatively small number of convalescent patients were included in the study, and early timepoints following natural infection were not analyzed.

This clonotype turned up a few times. The target of this receptor is not known. Base qualities are not recorded, but no much larger clone differs from it by a single base. Library preparation employed PCR. DNA from cultured CD4+ T cells underwent TCR sequencing with the Oncomine TCR Beta short-read assay at the Johns Hopkins FTIC core. The QIAamp micro DNA kit was used to extract genomic DNA from the cultured CD4+ T cells. The Oncomine TCR Beta libraries from cultured CD4+ T cells were pooled using unique dual indexes and then sequenced on an Illumina iSeq 100. The study's own analysis went as follows. Non-productive sequences were removed, and CDR3s not starting with C, not ending with F or W, or shorter than 7 amino acids were discarded. The MANAFEST web application identified antigen-specific clonotypes by comparing peptide-stimulated wells against reference wells and other culture wells. An FDR below 0.05, an odds ratio above 5, and a productive frequency above 0.1% in at least two of three replicate wells were required for clones to be considered positive. Clonotypes that were significantly expanded in both SARS-CoV-2 spike wells and at least one common cold coronavirus spike condition were defined as cross-reactive. CDR3 homology was assessed with Levenshtein distances (stringdist) and unrooted phylogenetic trees (ape) in R version 3.6.1. TCRdb reanalyzed the raw reads on its own, using fastp at Q25 for trimming and MiXCR for clone calling, and kept in-frame beta chains. Rows are combined by CDR3 protein, so each entry shows the most common genes and DNA. TCRdb's processing, not the authors' own work, is the source of the V and J calls. The sample profile shows about 7,800 distinct CDR3 sequences; 58% of them were found once. Approximately 32% of the sample is taken by the ten largest.

The treatment or condition tag for this specimen amounts to: approximately 9-day PBMC culture with coronavirus spike peptide pools or control peptides (ViraFEST assay). The study used the ViraFEST assay, which expanded antigen-specific T cells with peptide pools and then identified expanded clonotypes by TCR sequencing. Positive SARS-CoV-2 PCR tests in the convalescent patients dated from March to December 2020, before Alpha, Beta and Delta variants emerged in the United States. Each well held more than 1.5 million PBMCs cultured in IMDM containing about 5% human AB serum and approximately 9.1 IU/ml IL-2, with about 10 ug/ml peptide pools added. Half of the culture medium was replaced with fresh IL-2-containing medium on days 3 and 7. After more than 8 days of culture, CD4+ T cells were isolated by negative selection using the EasySep CD4+ T cell isolation kit. Ficoll-Paque Plus gradient centrifugation was used to isolate PBMCs from whole blood, and the isolated PBMCs were then either used fresh or cryopreserved at -140C. Each culture condition was generally run in triplicate wells.

There are 14 amino acids in the CDR3, from cysteine to phenylalanine inclusive. The only DNA kept is the CDR3, 42 bases in frame from the first base. CDR1 SEHNR and CDR2 FQNEAQ are derived from the germline V gene (reference sequence). V loses 4 bases at its end and J loses 9 bases; junction bases beyond the gene matches: 9. The rearrangement combines TRBV7-9 with TRBJ2-4; a stretch of 7 junction bases matches TRBD1. The receptor comes from a human donor who had recovered from COVID-19. The sample consisted of CD4+ T cells from blood, cultured in vitro. The CDR3 in this case is CASSSDRAVGIQYF. In nucleotide form, the sequence is TGTGCCAGCAGCTCCGACAGGGCGGTGGGCATTCAGTACTTC.